The T cell receptor (beta chain) under discussion was sequenced for a study of blood T cell dynamics during melanoma immunotherapy. Study as a whole: Patients with metastatic melanoma got pembrolizumab or nivolumab-ipilimumab as first-line care. Study-wide results and limits: It remained unknown if the driving T cell clones were melanoma-specific.

This CDR3 has 14 residues. The V and J ends lost 5 bases and 3 bases, in that order; junction bases with no gene match: 5. In germline, CDR1 is SGHTS, CDR2 YDEGEE. In the case of this clone: Its antigen is unknown.

Assay: immunoSEQ multiplex PCR; the TCRdb copy retains only in-frame clones and omits some. The sample shows around 6,400 clones, roughly 86% of them seen only once. The time point: week 3, after first cycle of checkpoint inhibitor. Sampling occurred pretreatment (T0) and at week 3 (W3), after cycle one of checkpoint blockade. Sequenced material: blood, taken from a patient treated with checkpoint blockade. This sequence was found in a human donor with melanoma. The chain carries TRBV5-8 and TRBJ2-7; 10 nucleotides agree with TRBD1. CDR3 sequence: CASRPGQGYYEQYF. CDR3 nucleotides: TGTGCCAGCAGGCCGGGACAGGGGTACTACGAGCAGTACTTC.